These 21 T cell receptor beta chains were all obtained from the same sample, sequenced in a study of blood T cell repertoires in COVID-19. Profiling relied on immunoSEQ multiplex PCR, and the TCRdb table lists in-frame clones only, not all of them. The table records under 250,000 clones, about four fifths of them present only once. Sequenced material: peripheral blood. The origin of the receptors is a man aged 45 to 65 with active or convalescent COVID-19.

This clone was detected a few times. This rearrangement joins TRBV5-4 to TRBJ1-5, with TRBD1 matching 10 bases. CDR1 SGHNT and CDR2 YYREEE come from the germline V gene (reference sequence). The ends lost 7 bases at V and 5 bases at J; junction bases unmatched: 3. The CDR3 contains 13 residues. The CDR3: CASAGTGDQPQHF. DNA for the CDR3: TGTGCCAGCGCCGGGACAGGGGATCAGCCCCAGCATTTT. The variable domain in full, completed from reference TRBV5-4 and TRBJ1-5, reads ETGVTQSPTHLIKTRGQQVTLRCSSQSGHNTVSWYQQALGQGPQFIFQYYREEENGRGNFPPRFSGLQFPNYSSELNVNALELDDSALYLCASAGTGDQPQHFGDGTRLSIL.

The genes are TRBV6-6 and TRBJ1-5, with D maybe TRBD1 (5 bases). The CDR3 totals 14 residues. CDR1 MNHNY and CDR2 SVGAGI come from the germline V gene (reference sequence). Trimming removed 9 bases from V and 3 bases from J, with 15 bases in between. CDR3 in DNA: TGTGCCAGTCTGGGTACAGGAGTCAATCAGCCCCAGCATTTT. Protein: CASLGTGVNQPQHF.

This rearrangement joins TRBV5-8 to TRBJ1-5, with 8 bases that match TRBD1. CDR3 length equals 15 residues. Germline V CDR1 and CDR2: SGHTS, YDEGEE. V lost 3 bases, J lost 6 bases, and 8 bases stayed unmatched. The CDR3 nucleotides are TGTGCCAGCAGCTCTGGACAGGGCGGCGGTCAGCCCCAGCATTTT. Residues: CASSSGQGGGQPQHF.

V gene TRBV19 combines with J gene TRBJ1-6; 8 nucleotides line up with TRBD1. The CDR3 runs 15 residues. Germline values: CDR1 LNHDA, CDR2 SQIVND (reference sequence). V shed 6 bases and J 6 bases; nucleotides not matched to a gene: 7. Here the CDR3 reads CASRPQGAGNSPLHF. The CDR3 DNA reads as TGTGCCAGTAGACCTCAGGGGGCTGGTAATTCACCCCTCCACTTT.

This rearrangement joins TRBV7-6 to TRBJ2-5; the D is unclear. This CDR3 is 16 amino acids long. Germline V gives CDR1 SGHVS, CDR2 FNYEAQ. Trimming removed 4 bases at V and 1 base at J, with 16 bases between. This CDR3 reads CASSSYFGGIQETQYF. In DNA, the CDR3 is TGTGCCAGCAGCTCCTATTTTGGCGGAATCCAAGAGACCCAGTACTTC.

CDR3 sequence reads: CASSTRRPNTEAFF. The CDR3 DNA reads as TGTGCCAGTAGCACACGGCGGCCGAACACTGAAGCTTTCTTT. V is TRBV19 and J is TRBJ1-1; unclear D gene. Germline CDR1 and CDR2: LNHDA and SQIVND (reference sequence). CDR3 size: 14 residues. V was trimmed by 6 bases and J by 1 base, leaving 12 bases between them. Filled out from reference TRBV19 and TRBJ1-1, the complete variable domain reads DGGITQSPKYLFRKEGQNVTLSCEQNLNHDAMYWYRQDPGQGLRLIYYSQIVNDFQKGDIAEGYSVSREKKESFPLTVTSAQKNPTAFYLCASSTRRPNTEAFFGQGTRLTVV.

The chain has TRBV5-1 and TRBJ2-3, with D unresolved. CDR3 length: 14 amino acids. V dropped 3 bases and J dropped 5 bases, with 13 bases sitting between them. The germline gives CDR1 SGHRS, CDR2 YFSETQ. This CDR3 is CASSYENGGDTQYF. In DNA form, the CDR3 reads TGCGCCAGCAGCTACGAGAATGGTGGAGATACGCAGTATTTT. The whole variable domain, remainder taken from reference TRBV5-1 and TRBJ2-3, is KAGVTQTPRYLIKTRGQQVTLSCSPISGHRSVSWYQQTPGQGLQFLFEYFSETQRNKGNFPGRFSGRQFSNSRSEMNVSTLELGDSALYLCASSYENGGDTQYFGPGTRLTVL.

This rearrangement joins TRBV4-2 to TRBJ2-4; TRBD2 aligns across 9 bases. Germline V gene sequence: CDR1 LGHNA, CDR2 YNFKEQ. The V and J ends lost 0 bases and 1 base, in that order; junction bases with no gene match: 7. This CDR3 spans 18 amino acids. CDR3 sequence (DNA): TGTGCCAGCAGCCAAGAGGGCGCGGGGGGGCTTGCCAAAAACATTCAGTACTTC. It translates to CASSQEGAGGLAKNIQYF.

This clone was seen a handful of times. The CDR3 is CASSLWSGSSTDTQYF. CDR3 bases: TGTGCCAGCAGTTTGTGGAGCGGGTCTAGCACAGATACGCAGTATTTT. V is TRBV27 and J is TRBJ2-3; possibly TRBD2 for D (6 bases). Trimming removed 3 bases at V and 0 bases at J, with 13 bases between. In germline, CDR1 is MNHEY, CDR2 SMNVEV (reference sequence). This CDR3 region has 16 residues.

This clone occurred a few times. The gene calls are TRBV5-4 and TRBJ1-1; no definite D call. The germline V gene has CDR1 SGHNT and CDR2 YYREEE (reference sequence). The length of the CDR3 is 13 residues. The ends were cut back, 4 bases at V and 11 bases at J, with 18 bases in the middle. The CDR3 bases are TGTGCCAGCAGCAATCCGCCGGGCCAGCGGGCTTTCTTT. The encoded protein is CASSNPPGQRAFF.

The V and J genes are TRBV12-3 or TRBV12-4 and TRBJ1-1; 9 nucleotides line up with TRBD1. The J segment lost 10 bases and the V segment lost 3 bases, leaving 6 bases of the junction unmatched. CDR3 length equals 13 residues. The CDR3 DNA reads as TGTGCCAGCAGTTTTGGAACAGGGGGCCGAGCTTTCTTT. Translated, it gives CASSFGTGGRAFF.

The chain has TRBV5-1 and TRBJ2-3, with a possible D match to TRBD1 (5 bases). With 2 bases removed from V and 2 bases from J, the gap between germline ends came to 9 bases. CDR1 is SGHRS, CDR2 YFSETQ, per germline. The CDR3 is 14 amino acids. CDR3 loop: CASSLSRDTDTQYF. CDR3 coding DNA: TGCGCCAGCAGCTTAAGCAGGGACACAGATACGCAGTATTTT.

The rearrangement links TRBV5-6 to TRBJ1-1, with a possible D match to TRBD1 (6 bases). Trimming left V 4 bases short and J 1 base short, with 11 bases between. CDR3 length: 14 amino acids. Germline V CDR1 and CDR2: SGHDT, YYEEEE. Here the CDR3 reads CASSLLTGNTEAFF. CDR3 DNA: TGTGCCAGCAGCCTCCTGACAGGGAACACTGAAGCTTTCTTT.

The chain recombines TRBV11-2 with TRBJ2-3; 12 bases match TRBD2. The CDR3 is made up of 17 amino acids. After removal of 2 bases from V and 7 bases from J, the junction contained 10 bases not matched to a gene. The V gene's germline CDR1 is SGHAT and CDR2 FQNNGV. The CDR3 DNA reads TGTGCCAGCAGCTTATCCCGGTCTAGCGGGGGGGCATATACGCAGTATTTT. Protein product: CASSLSRSSGGAYTQYF.

The V gene is TRBV5-6, the J gene TRBJ1-1; weak D call: TRBD1 (5 bases). CDR1 SGHDT and CDR2 YYEEEE come from the germline V gene. The CDR3 is 14 amino acids. V was shortened by 5 bases and J by 4 bases, with 15 bases between the two germline ends. CDR3 coding DNA: TGTGCCAGCAGACTTAGGGGTGAGGCCACTGAAGCTTTCTTT. Its translation: CASRLRGEATEAFF. The whole variable domain, remainder taken from reference TRBV5-6 and TRBJ1-1, is DAGVTQSPTHLIKTRGQQVTLRCSPKSGHDTVSWYQQALGQGPQFIFQYYEEEERQRGNFPDRFSGHQFPNYSSELNVNALLLGDSALYLCASRLRGEATEAFFGQGTRLTVV.

This sequence joins TRBV9 and TRBJ2-2, with 9 bases lining up with TRBD1. CDR1 is SGDLS, CDR2 YYNGEE, per germline. The junction had 6 bases not matched to a gene; V was cut back by 2 bases and J by 4 bases. The CDR3 totals 16 residues. The CDR3 DNA follows: TGTGCCAGCAGCGTCTGGGGACAGGGAACCACCGGGGAGCTGTTTTTT. This gives the protein CASSVWGQGTTGELFF.

The chain is built from TRBV5-1 and TRBJ1-4; perhaps TRBD1 as D (5 bases). Trimming stripped 4 bases from V and 1 base from J, with 8 bases between. The V gene's germline CDR1 is SGHRS and CDR2 YFSETQ. This CDR3 has 14 amino acids. CDR3 region: CASSKTVTNEKLFF. The CDR3 DNA reads TGCGCCAGCAGCAAGACAGTAACTAATGAAAAACTGTTTTTT.

V and J are TRBV6-5 and TRBJ1-1; D remains unclear. V lost 0 bases to trimming and J lost 5 bases, with 7 bases between them. Germline V gives CDR1 MNHEY, CDR2 SVGAGI. The CDR3 contains 13 residues. Here the CDR3 reads CASSYSARTEAFF. The CDR3 DNA reads TGTGCCAGCAGTTACTCAGCCAGGACTGAAGCTTTCTTT.

The chain joins TRBV3-1 (or the pseudogene TRBV3-2) to TRBJ2-5; 7 bases map to TRBD2. This CDR3 has 14 amino acids. The germline V gene encodes CDR1 LGHDT and CDR2 YNNKEL (reference sequence). V shed 4 bases and J 4 bases; nucleotides not matched to a gene: 6. CDR3 residues: CASSLERGPETQYF. As DNA, the CDR3 is TGTGCCAGCAGCCTGGAGCGGGGCCCAGAGACCCAGTACTTC.

V usage is TRBV30 and J usage is TRBJ1-5, with 7 bases lining up with TRBD1. The J segment lost 6 bases and the V segment lost 2 bases, leaving 7 bases of the junction unmatched. The CDR3 covers 14 residues. Germline loops: CDR1 GTSNPN, CDR2 SVGIG (reference sequence). The CDR3 nucleotides are TGTGCCTGGAGTAGGAACAGGGGAGTTCAGCCCCAGCATTTT. This translates into CAWSRNRGVQPQHF.

This clone appeared a single time. The rearrangement joins TRBV6-1 to TRBJ1-1; tentative D call: TRBD1 (6 bases). Trimming pared 2 bases from V and 10 bases from J, leaving 17 bases between. This CDR3 region has 14 residues. Germline V gene data show CDR1 as MNHNS and CDR2 as SASEGT. CDR3 sequence reads: CASSEMRTAVGAFF. The CDR3 DNA follows: TGTGCCAGCAGTGAAATGCGGACAGCGGTGGGAGCTTTCTTT.